The T cell receptor (beta chain) described here comes from a study of STAT3 mutations in large granular lymphocyte leukemia. Study information: Over half of T-LGLL patients had one or more immunosuppressive regimens.

The table came from immunoSEQ multiplex PCR; TCRdb's copy has only in-frame clones and leaves some out. The table includes about 10,000 clones, around nine tenths detected once. Details on this clone: Its matching antigen is unknown.

The study's findings and limits: In about 35% of the 18 patients, new TCR clonotypes emerged after therapy. At least one immunodominant TCR beta clonotype appeared in every T-cell large granular lymphocyte leukemia patient.

The sample was peripheral blood mononuclear cells. The TCR originated in a man between 60 and 75 years old with T-cell large granular lymphocyte leukemia. Some clones in this sample may be carry-over from other donors' samples.

The CDR3 spells CASSFDSGEGQPQHF. In DNA, the CDR3 is TGTGCCAGCAGCTTTGACTCAGGGGAGGGCCAGCCCCAGCATTTT. The chain carries TRBV7-9 and TRBJ1-5, with D possibly TRBD1 on 6 matching bases. This CDR3 contains 15 residues. Germline CDR1 is SEHNR and CDR2 is FQNEAQ (reference sequence). V was clipped by 3 bases and J by 7 bases, with 16 bases between them.